This T cell receptor (beta chain) was sequenced in a study of OX40 agonist ivuxolimab in advanced cancers. Using immunoSEQ multiplex PCR, the repertoire was profiled, and TCRdb retains in-frame clones only, with some absent. Of 67,000 or so clones in the sample, roughly nine tenths are singletons; the top ten hold around 1%. Material: CD4+ or CD8+ T cells sorted from blood, obtained in a trial of the OX40 agonist ivuxolimab. This TCR derives from an adult with an advanced solid tumor such as melanoma, head and neck, liver or kidney cancer.

CDR3: CASGLVPRETGNYTF. The CDR3 DNA sequence: TGTGCTAGTGGTTTGGTACCCCGGGAAACCGGGAACTACACCTTC. V and J are TRBV12-5 and TRBJ1-2; no definite D call. The CDR3 loop spans 15 amino acids. Trimming took 0 bases from V and 10 from J, leaving 18 bases between them. CDR1 and CDR2 (germline): LGHNT, FRNRAP. Variable domain in full (rest from reference TRBV12-5 and TRBJ1-2): DARVTQTPRHKVTEMGQEVTMRCQPILGHNTVFWYRQTMMQGLELLAYFRNRAPLDDSGMPKDRFSAEMPDATLATLKIQPSEPRDSAVYFCASGLVPRETGNYTFGSGTRLTVV.